The 11 T cell receptor beta chains listed next were all sequenced from one sample in a study of CD8 T cells in Susac syndrome. RNA in amounts of roughly 0.45 to 1 ug was reverse transcribed with random hexamers. A single record per CDR3 protein comes from TCRdb applying MiXCR to the immunoSEQ multiplex PCR reads. The data show 150,000 to 160,000 distinct CDR3 sequences, roughly 95% seen once. The source material was CD4+ T cells from PBMCs. The receptors originated from a human donor with Susac syndrome.

The sample holds one count of this clonotype. The genes are TRBV9 and TRBJ1-5, with a possible D match to TRBD1 (5 bases). V was cut by 0 bases and J by 6 bases, with 13 bases left in between. Germline V gives CDR1 SGDLS, CDR2 YYNGEE. CDR3 length: 15 amino acids. DNA for the CDR3: TGTGCCAGCAGCGTAGGAAATGGGGCTGGTCAGCCCCAGCATTTT. Its translation: CASSVGNGAGQPQHF.

J is TRBJ2-5 and V is TRBV20-1; D is perhaps TRBD2 (6 bases). The germline V and J ends were trimmed by 1 base and 5 bases, with 8 bases remaining between them. CDR3 size: 12 residues. CDR1 is DFQATT and CDR2 is SNEGSKA in the germline V gene (reference sequence). This chain's CDR3 is CSARGRGETQYF. In DNA form, the CDR3 reads TGCAGTGCTAGAGGACGGGGGGAGACCCAGTACTTC.

V and J are TRBV11-1 and TRBJ2-1, with D uncertain. Trimming took off 3 bases at V and 0 bases at J, with 6 bases between the two ends. The CDR3 spans 14 residues. Germline V lookup: CDR1 SGHAT, CDR2 FQDESV (reference sequence). CDR3 protein: CASSLASSYNEQFF. Here the CDR3 DNA reads TGTGCCAGCAGCTTGGCCAGCTCCTACAATGAGCAGTTCTTC.

The rearrangement joins TRBV20-1 to TRBJ1-6; 7 bases are a match to TRBD1. The CDR3 length is 11 residues. The germline V gene encodes CDR1 DFQATT and CDR2 SNEGSKA (reference sequence). V shed 3 bases and J 14 bases; nucleotides not matched to a gene: 4. CDR3 DNA sequence: TGCAGTGCTAGTCCCAGGGGGGCCCTCCACTTT. This gives the protein CSASPRGALHF.

The CDR3 coding sequence is TGTGCCACCATCGACAGACAGCTCTCTGGAAACACCATATATTTT. Its translation: CATIDRQLSGNTIYF. The chain carries TRBV21-1 and TRBJ1-3; the table gives TRBD1 as D, unverified against the DNA. TRBV21-1 is given as a pseudogene. The CDR3 is made up of 15 amino acids.

V and J are TRBV29-1 and TRBJ2-7, with TRBD2 matching over 7 bases. The CDR3 sequence is 13 residues long. Trimming at V came to 3 bases and at J to 1 base, leaving 3 bases not matched to a gene. Germline CDR1 SQVTM, CDR2 ANQGSEA. The CDR3 nucleotides read TGCAGCGTTGATCAAGCGGGGTCCTACGAGCAGTACTTC. Protein: CSVDQAGSYEQYF.

The chain recombines TRBV9 with TRBJ2-6; D is unclear. Germline V gene data show CDR1 as SGDLS and CDR2 as YYNGEE. The V end lost 3 bases, the J end lost 0 bases, and 7 bases lay between the germline ends. The CDR3 runs to 15 residues. Here the CDR3 reads CASSGGISGANVLTF. CDR3 coding DNA: TGTGCCAGCAGCGGAGGAATCTCTGGGGCCAACGTCCTGACTTTC.

The chain links TRBV20-1 to TRBJ1-2; 9 bases are a match to TRBD1. The CDR3 length is 15 residues. The ends lost 1 base at V and 7 bases at J; junction bases unmatched: 10. The germline V gene encodes CDR1 DFQATT and CDR2 SNEGSKA (reference sequence). The DNA of the CDR3 is TGCAGTGCTAGAGGTATGACAGGGGGATCCTCTGGCTACACCTTC. It is translated as CSARGMTGGSSGYTF.

This rearrangement joins TRBV21-1 to TRBJ2-7; the table's D call of TRBD1 was not tested on the DNA. TRBV21-1 is tagged as a pseudogene. The CDR3 is 12 residues long. The CDR3 spells CASSKATGVLYF. The CDR3 region has the DNA TGTGCCAGCAGCAAGGCGACAGGGGTATTGTACTTC.

The gene calls are TRBV12-3 or TRBV12-4 and TRBJ1-2; D perhaps matches TRBD1 (6 bases). The CDR3 covers 13 residues. V was pared by 3 bases and J by 8 bases, with 13 bases between. The CDR3, as DNA: TGTGCCAGCAGTTTCCGGGACACTACCGGCTACACCTTC. This sequence encodes CASSFRDTTGYTF.

The chain employs TRBV3-1 and TRBJ2-7, with D unresolved. Germline CDR1 LGHDT, CDR2 YNNKEL (reference sequence). V lost 1 base to trimming and J lost 7 bases, with 8 bases between them. The CDR3 is made up of 12 amino acids. The CDR3 is CASSQGAEEQYF. CDR3 DNA: TGTGCCAGCAGCCAAGGGGCGGAAGAGCAGTACTTC.